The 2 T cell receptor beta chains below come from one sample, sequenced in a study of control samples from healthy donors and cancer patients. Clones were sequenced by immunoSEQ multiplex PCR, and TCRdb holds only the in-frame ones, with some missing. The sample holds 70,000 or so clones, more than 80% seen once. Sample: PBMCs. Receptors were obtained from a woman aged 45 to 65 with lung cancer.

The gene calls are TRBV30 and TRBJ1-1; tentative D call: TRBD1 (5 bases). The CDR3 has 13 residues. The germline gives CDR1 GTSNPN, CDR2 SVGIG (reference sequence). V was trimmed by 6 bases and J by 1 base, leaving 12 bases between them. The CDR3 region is CACFRVGNTEAFF. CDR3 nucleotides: TGTGCCTGCTTCAGGGTGGGGAACACTGAAGCTTTCTTT.

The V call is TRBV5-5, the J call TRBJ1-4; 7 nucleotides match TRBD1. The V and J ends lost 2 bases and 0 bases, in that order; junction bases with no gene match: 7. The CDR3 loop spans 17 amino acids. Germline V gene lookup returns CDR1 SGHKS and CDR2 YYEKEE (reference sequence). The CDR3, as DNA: TGTGCCAGCAGCTTAGACAGGGCATCGTCAACTAATGAAAAACTGTTTTTT. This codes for CASSLDRASSTNEKLFF.